This TCR beta chain was captured by sequencing in a study of vaccination effects on CD4 cells after COVID-19. Study-level information: The vaccine given was either BNT162b2 or mRNA-1273, in two doses.

Clones were sequenced by immunoSEQ multiplex PCR, and TCRdb holds only the in-frame ones, with some missing. The data show about 52,000 clones, nearly 80% seen once. The CDR3 spans 14 residues. V lost 5 bases, J lost 2 bases, and 12 bases lay in between. Germline assignment: CDR1 SGHTA and CDR2 FQGNSA. In the ViraFEST assay, antigen-specific CD4+ clonotypes were identified by expansion after peptide-pool stimulation. Isolating CD4+ T cells followed roughly ten days of culture. The study found no prior SARS-CoV-2 infection in the vaccine recipients, who tested negative for nucleocapsid antibodies. The authors replaced half the medium with IL-2 medium on days 3 and 7. Study results and limitations: Convalescent patients were few in the study, and early post-infection timepoints were absent. Late post-vaccination samples showed marked contraction of infection- and vaccine-induced clones.

About this clone itself: As yet, its antigen is unknown.

The rearrangement links TRBV7-2 to TRBJ2-5; D might be TRBD2 (5 bases). The sample consisted of CD4+ T cells from PBMCs cultured with HCoV-OC43 spike peptides, taken before COVID-19 vaccination. The subset: HCoV-OC43 spike overlapping peptide pool stimulation. The TCR was taken from a human donor who received a COVID-19 vaccine. CDR3 sequence (DNA): TGTGCCAGCAGCCCCGGACTTATACAAGAGACCCAGTACTTC. Protein sequence: CASSPGLIQETQYF.